The entry below gives a single T cell receptor beta chain sequence along with its context. V dropped 2 bases and J dropped 4; count of bases not matched to a gene: 9. CDR1 is KGHSH, CDR2 LQKENI, per germline. This CDR3 has 17 amino acids. The sample is drawn from a study of blood T cell repertoires in COVID-19. Turning to the study itself: Whether acute or convalescent, the COVID-19 samples came from the United States, Italy and Spain. T cells, B-cell-depleted T cells, or PBMCs supplied cDNA or gDNA.

How the authors handled the data: Amplified reference gene primers provided the basis for estimating nucleated cell counts. Sequenced by immunoSEQ multiplex PCR; TCRdb stores in-frame clones only, minus some. That table furnishes V, J and clone size, whereas the DNA furnished D and trimming. Of 15,000 to 20,000 clones detected, 91% appear once; the ten largest clones hold less than 9.5%. The material sequenced was peripheral blood. The clonotype comes from a human donor in a cohort sampled during active COVID-19. This chain connects TRBV18 to TRBJ1-4; 8 nucleotides agree with TRBD1. The CDR3 DNA is TGTGCCAGCTCACCAAGGACAGGGAAGGTCGGTAATGAAAAACTGTTTTTT. Its protein product is CASSPRTGKVGNEKLFF. Looking up the rest from reference TRBV18 and TRBJ1-4 gives the full variable domain: NAGVMQNPRHLVRRRGQEARLRCSPMKGHSHVYWYRQLPEEGLKFMVYLQKENIIDESGMPKERFSAEFPKEGPSILRIQQVVRGDSAAYFCASSPRTGKVGNEKLFFGSGTQLSVL.